Below, 15 T cell receptor beta chains from the same sample are listed, as sequenced in a study of blood T cell repertoires in COVID-19. Method: immunoSEQ multiplex PCR; TCRdb's copy keeps in-frame clones and lacks some. The repertoire consists of about 220,000 clones, with 83% occurring once and the leading ten covering about 4.6%. The specimen was PBMCs or T cells enriched from blood (not recorded which). The origin of the receptors is a woman between 50 and 59 years old who had been exposed to COVID-19.

This clone was recorded once. The V gene is TRBV18, the J gene TRBJ1-1; 7 bases align to TRBD1. The V gene end was trimmed by 5 bases and the J gene end by 4 bases; junction bases not matched to a gene: 4. The CDR3 length is 13 residues. CDR1 and CDR2 from the germline V gene are KGHSH and LQKENI. The CDR3, as DNA: TGTGCCAGCTCATGGGACAGATCCACTGAAGCTTTCTTT. Encoded protein: CASSWDRSTEAFF.

The gene calls are TRBV5-1 and TRBJ2-1; 15 positions match TRBD2. CDR1 is SGHRS and CDR2 is YFSETQ in the germline V gene. This CDR3 has 17 residues. V was pared by 4 bases and J by 0 bases, with 2 bases of the junction left unmatched. The CDR3 DNA is TGCGCCAGCAGCCGGGGACTAGCGGGGGGCTCCTACAATGAGCAGTTCTTC. Translated: CASSRGLAGGSYNEQFF.

This chain connects TRBV24-1 to TRBJ1-1, with no clear D. Germline V CDR1 and CDR2: KGHDR, SFDVKD. The V end was cut by 9 bases, the J end by 1 base, with 11 bases between. The CDR3 loop spans 13 amino acids. The CDR3 nucleotides read TGTGCCACCTACCCTCCAGAGAACACTGAAGCTTTCTTT. Protein: CATYPPENTEAFF.

The chain joins TRBV19 to TRBJ1-5; 8 nucleotides align to TRBD1. The junction had 1 base not matched to a gene; V was cut back by 8 bases and J by 4 bases. The germline V gene has CDR1 LNHDA and CDR2 SQIVND (reference sequence). The CDR3 has 12 amino acids. The CDR3 spells CASRQGNQPQHF. The CDR3 DNA reads as TGTGCCAGTCGACAGGGGAATCAGCCCCAGCATTTT.

The rearrangement links TRBV19 to TRBJ1-2; unclear D gene. Trimming took 11 bases from V and 7 from J, leaving 14 bases between them. CDR3 length: 11 amino acids. CDR1 is LNHDA, CDR2 SQIVND, per germline (reference sequence). CDR3 sequence (DNA): TGTGCCGGGAAAGACGGGGTTGGCTACACCTTC. Protein product: CAGKDGVGYTF.

This sequence joins TRBV7-9 and TRBJ2-2, with D possibly being TRBD2 (5 bases). Germline V gene sequence: CDR1 SEHNR, CDR2 FQNEAQ (reference sequence). Trimming removed 0 bases at V and 1 base at J, with 15 bases between. The CDR3 totals 18 residues. The CDR3, as DNA: TGTGCCAGCAGCTTAGCCAGACTAATCGACCGGAACACCGGGGAGCTGTTTTTT. Its protein product is CASSLARLIDRNTGELFF.

This chain links TRBV28 with TRBJ2-7; 10 bases match TRBD1. Per germline, CDR1 MDHEN and CDR2 SYDVKM. J was trimmed by 7 bases and V by 7 bases; bases with no gene match: 16. The CDR3 is 16 residues long. CDR3 DNA: TGTGCCAGCACCTCAACTTTGGGGACAGGGGTAGGGGAGCAGTACTTC. Translated: CASTSTLGTGVGEQYF.

The chain combines TRBV6-5 with TRBJ1-2; TRBD1 matches at 7 bases. Unmatched junction bases numbered 15, after V lost 6 bases and J lost 11 bases. This CDR3 is 14 amino acids long. In germline, CDR1 is MNHEY, CDR2 SVGAGI. For the CDR3, the DNA is TGTGCCAGCAGGGCGGGACAGCCCCAACTCTCTTACACCTTC. It specifies CASRAGQPQLSYTF.

As for this clone: The sample contains more than one DNA sequence encoding this CDR3. The chain couples TRBV19 to TRBJ2-3, with TRBD2 identical over 7 bases. The CDR3 has 16 amino acids. The junction had 10 bases not matched to a gene; V was cut back by 3 bases and J by 4 bases. The germline CDR1 and CDR2 sequences are LNHDA and SQIVND (reference sequence). The CDR3 nucleotides are TGTGCCAGTAGTATTCGGGCGGGGGTTGGGGCAGATACGCAGTATTTT. It translates to CASSIRAGVGADTQYF.

The V call is TRBV13, the J call TRBJ1-3; weak D call: TRBD1 (5 bases). Per germline, CDR1 PRHDT and CDR2 FYEKMQ (reference sequence). Trimming pared 5 bases from V and 0 bases from J, leaving 23 bases between. This CDR3 comprises 19 residues. The CDR3: CASSKPTLGVGFSGNTIYF. The CDR3, as DNA: TGTGCCAGCAGCAAACCAACTCTAGGGGTAGGATTCTCTGGAAACACCATATATTTT.

This chain connects TRBV6-5 to TRBJ2-2, with 8 bases lining up with TRBD2. After removal of 7 bases from V and 6 bases from J, the junction contained 7 bases not matched to a gene. In germline, CDR1 is MNHEY, CDR2 SVGAGI. There are 14 residues in the CDR3. This CDR3 is CASTPTGGAGELFF. The CDR3 bases are TGTGCCAGCACTCCTACGGGGGGGGCCGGGGAGCTGTTTTTT.

The chain joins TRBV27 to TRBJ1-2, with no clear D. V gave up 6 bases and J gave up 2 bases, with 10 bases separating them. Germline values: CDR1 MNHEY, CDR2 SMNVEV (reference sequence). This CDR3 has 13 residues. The CDR3 sequence is CASSPRINYGYTF. The CDR3 bases are TGTGCCAGCAGCCCGAGGATAAACTATGGCTACACCTTC.

The chain combines TRBV19 with TRBJ1-1, with D perhaps matching TRBD1 (6 bases). In germline, CDR1 is LNHDA, CDR2 SQIVND (reference sequence). There are 14 residues in the CDR3. V was pared by 5 bases and J by 3 bases, with 13 bases between. The CDR3 DNA sequence: TGTGCCAGTAGTCTCAGAGGGGGGGACACTGAAGCTTTCTTT. Protein: CASSLRGGDTEAFF.

This clone was observed at least ten times. As DNA, the CDR3 is TGTGCCAGCAGACTACAGGTTTCTGGAAACACCATATATTTT. Translation gives CASRLQVSGNTIYF. This chain connects TRBV2 to TRBJ1-3; weak D call: TRBD1 (5 bases). Germline V gives CDR1 SNHLY, CDR2 FYNNEI. V was clipped by 6 bases and J by 1 base, with 10 bases between them. CDR3 length equals 14 residues.

V usage is TRBV5-4 and J usage is TRBJ2-3; the D gene is possibly TRBD1 (5 bases). CDR3 length: 16 amino acids. With 0 bases removed from V and 3 bases from J, the gap between germline ends came to 14 bases. The germline V gene encodes CDR1 SGHNT and CDR2 YYREEE (reference sequence). The CDR3, as DNA: TGTGCCAGCAGCTTGGGCAGGGAAGGCTGGACAGATACGCAGTATTTT. This sequence encodes CASSLGREGWTDTQYF.